These 13 T cell receptor beta chains share one sample of origin, sequenced in a study of T-cell memory formation after mild COVID-19. Each CDR3 protein is one row after TCRdb ran MiXCR on the 5' RACE reads. The sample lists a few hundred thousand distinct CDR3 sequences, over 20% occurring once. The specimen sequenced was PBMCs or a T cell subset sorted from them (not recorded which). The source is an adult woman who had mild COVID-19 (a few samples of this study predate the infection). Cell type and time point are not known.

This clonotype appeared a few times. The rearrangement links TRBV5-6 to TRBJ2-7; D tentatively reads TRBD1 or TRBD2 (5 bases each). This CDR3 region has 14 residues. V lost 5 bases to trimming and J lost 1 base, with 13 bases between them. The germline gives CDR1 SGHDT, CDR2 YYEEEE. As DNA, the CDR3 is TGTGCCAGCAGTGGAAGGGGACGGTCCTACGAGCAGTACTTC. It specifies CASSGRGRSYEQYF. Full variable domain (missing parts from reference TRBV5-6 and TRBJ2-7): DAGVTQSPTHLIKTRGQQVTLRCSPKSGHDTVSWYQQALGQGPQFIFQYYEEEERQRGNFPDRFSGHQFPNYSSELNVNALLLGDSALYLCASSGRGRSYEQYFGPGTRLTVT.

This rearrangement joins TRBV5-1 to TRBJ2-5; 12 nucleotides line up with TRBD1. V lost 4 bases to trimming and J lost 5 bases; unmatched junction nucleotides: 0. The germline gives CDR1 SGHRS, CDR2 YFSETQ. The CDR3 spans 13 residues. The CDR3 region is CASSGTGGETQYF. The CDR3 region has the DNA TGCGCCAGCAGCGGGACAGGGGGCGAGACCCAGTACTTC.

CDR3 sequence: CASGPGDRAWNEQFF. The CDR3 nucleotides are TGTGCCAGCGGCCCCGGGGACAGGGCCTGGAATGAGCAGTTCTTC. The genes are TRBV6-5 and TRBJ2-1; 9 bases are shared with TRBD1. CDR1 and CDR2 (germline): MNHEY, SVGAGI. V shed 8 bases and J 7 bases; nucleotides not matched to a gene: 12. This CDR3 region has 15 residues.

The chain combines TRBV7-9 with TRBJ2-2; no reliable D call. This CDR3 has 12 amino acids. Looked up from germline, CDR1 is SEHNR and CDR2 is FQNEAQ (reference sequence). V lost 3 bases and J lost 7, with 6 bases in between. CDR3 nucleotide sequence: TGTGCCAGCAGCTTTTCGTTCGGGGAGCTGTTTTTT. Protein: CASSFSFGELFF.

This clonotype occurred a few times. This chain uses TRBV2 with TRBJ2-3; a possible D gene is TRBD2 (5 bases). Deletions cut 6 bases from V and 0 bases from J, with 13 bases between. The CDR3 is 15 residues long. Germline CDR1 and CDR2: SNHLY and FYNNEI. The CDR3 loop reads CASSSPPGSTDTQYF. For the CDR3, the DNA is TGTGCCAGCAGCAGCCCTCCGGGGAGCACAGATACGCAGTATTTT.

CDR3 sequence: CASSPYGDEQFF. The CDR3 nucleotides are TGTGCCAGCTCACCATACGGGGATGAGCAGTTCTTC. This chain joins TRBV18 and TRBJ2-1; possible D gene TRBD2, 5 bases. Trimming left V 2 bases short and J 8 bases short, with 7 bases between. CDR3 length equals 12 residues. Germline V CDR1 and CDR2: KGHSH, LQKENI.

The sample holds a few counts of this clonotype. The V gene is TRBV7-9, the J gene TRBJ2-1; TRBD1 aligns across 9 bases. The germline V gene has CDR1 SEHNR and CDR2 FQNEAQ (reference sequence). CDR3 size: 16 residues. The trim removed 2 bases at V and 5 bases at J, leaving 7 bases unmatched. The CDR3 is CASSLQTGGPHNEQFF. For the CDR3, the DNA is TGTGCCAGCAGCTTACAGACAGGGGGACCCCACAATGAGCAGTTCTTC.

The rearrangement joins TRBV15 to TRBJ1-4; 7 positions match TRBD1. V shed 8 bases, J shed 3 bases, and the junction held 3 bases outside the gene matches. Germline V lookup: CDR1 LNHNV, CDR2 YYDKDF (reference sequence). This CDR3 comprises 13 residues. The DNA for the CDR3 is TGTGCCACCTGGGACAGCGCTAATGAAAAACTGTTTTTT. Its translation is CATWDSANEKLFF.

This chain links TRBV7-2 with TRBJ2-3, with D perhaps TRBD1 or TRBD2 (5 bases each). Trimming stripped 2 bases from V and 6 bases from J, with 12 bases between. The germline gives CDR1 SGHTA, CDR2 FQGNSA. This CDR3 contains 14 residues. CDR3 sequence (DNA): TGTGCCAGCAGCTTACAAGGGACCCGGGATACGCAGTATTTT. Residues: CASSLQGTRDTQYF.

The gene calls are TRBV7-6 and TRBJ2-5; 11 nucleotides align to TRBD2. After removal of 1 base from V and 5 bases from J, the junction contained 6 bases not matched to a gene. This CDR3 comprises 16 residues. Germline V CDR1 and CDR2: SGHVS, FNYEAQ. CDR3 loop: CASSLVTSGTRETQYF. CDR3 DNA: TGTGCCAGCAGCTTAGTGACTAGCGGGACAAGGGAGACCCAGTACTTC.

This clonotype appeared a few times. J is TRBJ2-1 and V is TRBV6-6; D unclear. CDR3 length: 16 residues. Deletions cut 3 bases from V and 1 base from J, with 13 bases between. Germline loops: CDR1 MNHNY, CDR2 SVGAGI (reference sequence). DNA of the CDR3: TGTGCCAGCAGTTATCCAACGCTTAGGTCCTACAATGAGCAGTTCTTC. It is translated as CASSYPTLRSYNEQFF.

This chain uses TRBV5-1 with TRBJ1-1, with D possibly being TRBD1 (6 bases). From germline, CDR1 is SGHRS and CDR2 YFSETQ. V was cut by 0 bases and J by 3 bases, with 15 bases left in between. This CDR3 spans 16 amino acids. The CDR3 coding sequence is TGCGCCAGCAGCTTGGAATCCCCGGACAGATACACTGAAGCTTTCTTT. Protein sequence: CASSLESPDRYTEAFF. The full variable domain, its missing parts supplied by reference TRBV5-1 and TRBJ1-1, is KAGVTQTPRYLIKTRGQQVTLSCSPISGHRSVSWYQQTPGQGLQFLFEYFSETQRNKGNFPGRFSGRQFSNSRSEMNVSTLELGDSALYLCASSLESPDRYTEAFFGQGTRLTVV.

The chain is built from TRBV7-8 and TRBJ1-1; D perhaps matches TRBD1 (5 bases). The CDR3 is made up of 16 amino acids. The ends were cut back, 4 bases at V and 6 bases at J, with 21 bases in the middle. CDR1 SGHVS and CDR2 FQNEAQ come from the germline V gene. CDR3 amino acids: CASSSLRGRVGAEAFF. CDR3 in DNA: TGTGCCAGCAGCTCCCTGAGGGGCAGGGTGGGTGCTGAAGCTTTCTTT.